This entry lists 20 T cell receptor beta chains sequenced from one sample in a study of T cell repertoires in cytomegalovirus infection. Each CDR3 protein gets one entry after TCRdb re-called the reads with MiXCR. The repertoire holds approximately 910,000 distinct CDR3 sequences, with about 33% as singletons. These receptors lack a known antigen. Material: cultured CD8+ T cells from PBMCs, obtained from culture after CMV antigen stimulation. All receptors derive from a human donor in good health (CMV status not recorded). Some clones in this sample may be carry-over from other donors' samples.

The V and J genes are TRBV7-9 and TRBJ1-1; D possibly corresponds to TRBD1 (5 bases). V was pared by 1 base and J by 3 bases, with 12 bases between. Per germline, CDR1 SEHNR and CDR2 FQNEAQ (reference sequence). The CDR3 covers 15 residues. CDR3 DNA: TGTGCCAGCAGCTTAGTATGGGAGACAGACACTGAAGCTTTCTTT. Protein sequence: CASSLVWETDTEAFF.

This clonotype was picked up many times. The genes are TRBV7-6 and TRBJ2-5; D is perhaps TRBD1 (6 bases). The CDR3 covers 12 residues. V dropped 3 bases and J dropped 13 bases, with 15 bases sitting between them. Germline-derived CDR1 and CDR2 are SGHVS and FNYEAQ. The CDR3 protein is CASSFHRAEAYF. The CDR3, as DNA: TGTGCCAGCAGCTTCCACAGGGCCGAGGCGTACTTC.

The V and J genes are TRBV7-6 and TRBJ1-4; D is undetermined. V gave up 5 bases and J gave up 8 bases, with 18 bases separating them. The CDR3 runs to 15 residues. Germline V gene lookup returns CDR1 SGHVS and CDR2 FNYEAQ. The CDR3 DNA reads as TGTGCCAGCAGCCCCGGGCGATCACCAACCGAAAAACTGTTTTTT. Translated: CASSPGRSPTEKLFF.

As for this clonotype: It is likely a read error, because the conserved phenylalanine at the end of the CDR3 is missing. The J gene is TRBJ2-5, the V gene TRBV7-4; 8 bases fit TRBD1. The germline gives CDR1 SGHVT, CDR2 SQSDAQ. The J segment lost 2 bases and the V segment lost 5 bases, leaving 7 bases of the junction unmatched. The CDR3 has 15 residues. The chain's CDR3 is CASSRVQGVQETQYS. The CDR3, as DNA: TGTGCCAGCAGCCGAGTACAGGGGGTACAAGAGACCCAGTACTCC.

The sample holds a few counts of this clonotype. The V call is TRBV28, the J call TRBJ2-7; D may be TRBD1 or TRBD2 (5 bases each). The V gene's germline CDR1 is MDHEN and CDR2 SYDVKM. V lost 6 bases and J 7 bases, leaving 19 bases between the germline ends. CDR3 length: 14 amino acids. This CDR3 is CASRIGAGSFEQYV. The CDR3 bases are TGTGCCAGCAGGATCGGGGCAGGCTCTTTTGAGCAGTACGTC.

With regard to this clonotype: No conserved phenylalanine or tryptophan ends this CDR3, so it is likely a read error. The rearrangement joins TRBV7-6 to TRBJ2-1; tentative D call: TRBD1 (5 bases). The CDR3 consists of 16 residues. CDR1 and CDR2 from the germline V gene are SGHVS and FNYEAQ. Trimming removed 1 base at V and 2 bases at J, with 12 bases between. CDR3 in DNA: TGTGCCAGCAGCTTAGTTGGTGGGGCGACCTACAATGAGCAGTTCTCC. This translates into CASSLVGGATYNEQFS.

This clonotype occurred once. The chain has TRBV6-6 and TRBJ2-5, with D unclear. This CDR3 is built from 13 residues. Germline values: CDR1 MNHNY, CDR2 SVGAGI (reference sequence). Trimming pared 2 bases from V and 2 bases from J, leaving 6 bases between. DNA of the CDR3: TGTGCCAGCAGTTACGATGTGCAAGAGACCCAGTACTTC. Translated: CASSYDVQETQYF.

This clonotype was recorded many times. The chain is built from TRBV27 and TRBJ1-1, with a weak D call TRBD1 (5 bases). The CDR3 is 13 residues long. Trimming left V 8 bases short and J 0 bases short, with 10 bases between. Germline assignment: CDR1 MNHEY and CDR2 SMNVEV (reference sequence). CDR3 sequence (DNA): TGTGCCAGCGCTGACAGTATGAACACTGAAGCTTTCTTT. Translated: CASADSMNTEAFF.

This clonotype was detected a few times. V is TRBV18 and J is TRBJ2-7; the match to TRBD1 covers 10 bases. The CDR3 runs to 16 residues. Trimming cost V 5 bases and J 5 bases; bases outside gene matches: 12. The germline V gene encodes CDR1 KGHSH and CDR2 LQKENI. In DNA form, the CDR3 reads TGTGCCAGCTCAATATCCGGGACAGGGGTTGGAAACGAGCAGTACTTC. Amino acids: CASSISGTGVGNEQYF. Using reference TRBV18 and TRBJ2-7 for the parts outside the CDR3, the full variable domain is NAGVMQNPRHLVRRRGQEARLRCSPMKGHSHVYWYRQLPEEGLKFMVYLQKENIIDESGMPKERFSAEFPKEGPSILRIQQVVRGDSAAYFCASSISGTGVGNEQYFGPGTRLTVT.

This clonotype has only a few counts. This rearrangement joins TRBV7-8 to TRBJ2-7; D possibly corresponds to TRBD2 (5 bases). Germline V gene sequence: CDR1 SGHVS, CDR2 FQNEAQ. The CDR3 has 14 residues. Deletions cut 1 base from V and 2 bases from J, with 9 bases between. CDR3 loop: CASSLGADPYEQYF. DNA of the CDR3: TGTGCCAGCAGCTTAGGAGCGGATCCCTACGAGCAGTACTTC.

This clonotype was detected a few times. This chain connects TRBV2 to TRBJ2-7, with a possible D match to TRBD2 (7 bases). There are 15 residues in the CDR3. Trimming pared 2 bases from V and 4 bases from J, leaving 15 bases between. The germline V gene encodes CDR1 SNHLY and CDR2 FYNNEI. CDR3 nucleotides: TGTGCCAGCAGTGAATCGGTACAGGGAGGGTACGAGCAGTACGTC. Translating gives CASSESVQGGYEQYV.

This clonotype was seen a few times. V is TRBV10-3 and J is TRBJ2-7, with 9 bases fitting TRBD1. Trimming cost V 7 bases and J 5 bases; bases outside gene matches: 12. The CDR3 runs 15 residues. From germline, CDR1 is ENHRY and CDR2 SYGVKD. DNA of the CDR3: TGTGCCATCACCACCCCGGGACAGGGAATAAACGAGCAGTACTTC. Translation: CAITTPGQGINEQYF.

This clonotype was seen ten or more times. The chain uses TRBV6-1 and TRBJ2-1; possibly TRBD1 or TRBD2 for D (6 bases each). The CDR3 has 16 amino acids. V dropped 4 bases and J dropped 4 bases, with 17 bases sitting between them. Germline V CDR1 and CDR2: MNHNS, SASEGT. The CDR3 coding sequence is TGTGCCAGCAGTGGTCAGGAGGGGGGCTTTTACAATGAGCAGTTCTTC. Translated, it gives CASSGQEGGFYNEQFF.

This clonotype was seen a few times. This chain joins TRBV4-1 and TRBJ2-2, with D perhaps given as TRBD1 or TRBD2 (6 bases each). CDR1 and CDR2 (germline): MGHRA, YSYEKL. This CDR3 region has 15 residues. V shed 4 bases and J shed 6 bases, with 15 bases lying between them. This chain's CDR3 is CASSPSLEGAGELFF. The CDR3 nucleotides read TGCGCCAGCAGCCCCTCTTTGGAGGGGGCCGGGGAGCTGTTTTTT.

The chain combines TRBV6-6 with TRBJ1-5; a weak D match, TRBD1 (5 bases). Germline-derived CDR1 and CDR2 are MNHNY and SVGAGI (reference sequence). This CDR3 contains 15 residues. V gave up 7 bases and J gave up 0 bases, with 13 bases separating them. CDR3 sequence reads: CASTGTDYSNQPQHF. CDR3 coding DNA: TGTGCCAGCACCGGGACGGACTATAGCAATCAGCCCCAGCATTTT.

In its sample, this clonotype was seen many times. The V and J genes are TRBV19 and TRBJ2-1; D gene unclear. Trimming pared 2 bases from V and 4 bases from J, leaving 3 bases between. This CDR3 has 12 residues. Germline CDR1 is LNHDA and CDR2 is SQIVND (reference sequence). The CDR3 region has the DNA TGTGCCAGTAGTATAACGTACAATGAGCAGTTCTTC. This codes for CASSITYNEQFF. The full variable domain, its missing parts supplied by reference TRBV19 and TRBJ2-1, is DGGITQSPKYLFRKEGQNVTLSCEQNLNHDAMYWYRQDPGQGLRLIYYSQIVNDFQKGDIAEGYSVSREKKESFPLTVTSAQKNPTAFYLCASSITYNEQFFGPGTRLTVL.

This clonotype was seen a few times. The chain employs TRBV6-2 or TRBV6-3 and TRBJ2-6; TRBD2 matches at 8 bases. The CDR3 is made up of 17 amino acids. Trimming cost V 7 bases and J 6 bases; bases outside gene matches: 14. The V gene's germline CDR1 is MNHEY and CDR2 SVGEGT. The DNA for the CDR3 is TGTGCCAGCAACTCTCCCCTCGGGGGGGCTAAGGCCAACGTCCTGACTTTC. Translation gives CASNSPLGGAKANVLTF.

The count of this clonotype is one. The chain combines TRBV20-1 with TRBJ1-3, with 7 bases matching TRBD1. The J segment lost 4 bases and the V segment lost 0 bases, leaving 6 bases of the junction unmatched. Germline CDR1 and CDR2: DFQATT and SNEGSKA (reference sequence). The CDR3 is made up of 15 amino acids. DNA for the CDR3: TGCAGTGCTAGAGAGACAGGGACAACAGGAAACACCATATATTTT. Protein: CSARETGTTGNTIYF.

V is TRBV5-3 and J is TRBJ2-7; 8 positions match TRBD2. TRBV5-3 qualifies as an ORF whose function is uncertain. V dropped 8 bases and J dropped 3; count of bases not matched to a gene: 19. The CDR3 contains 17 residues. In DNA form, the CDR3 reads TGTGCCAGCAGGTCTTCGGGGGGGCCTACTAAAGACTACGAGCAGTACGTC. Translating it yields CASRSSGGPTKDYEQYV.

This clonotype was picked up a small number of times. V usage is TRBV7-6 and J usage is TRBJ2-5; 8 nucleotides align to TRBD1. CDR1 is SGHVS, CDR2 FNYEAQ, per germline. V dropped 0 bases and J dropped 5; count of bases not matched to a gene: 8. This CDR3 is built from 16 residues. The CDR3 protein is CASSLAPRGRGETQYF. In DNA, the CDR3 is TGTGCCAGCAGCTTAGCGCCCAGGGGGCGCGGGGAGACCCAGTACTTC.